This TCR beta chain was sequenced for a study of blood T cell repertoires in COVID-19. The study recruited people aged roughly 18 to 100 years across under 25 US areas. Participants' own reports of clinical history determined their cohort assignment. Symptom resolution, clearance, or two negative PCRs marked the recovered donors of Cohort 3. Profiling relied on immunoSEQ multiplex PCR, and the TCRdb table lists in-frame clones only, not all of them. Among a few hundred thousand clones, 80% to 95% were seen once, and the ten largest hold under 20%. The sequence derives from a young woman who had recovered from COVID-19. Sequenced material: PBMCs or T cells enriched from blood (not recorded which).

The CDR3 sequence: CASSLGQGGTEAFF. The CDR3 nucleotides read TGTGCCAGCAGCTTAGGACAGGGAGGCACTGAAGCTTTCTTT. The rearrangement uses TRBV11-3 and TRBJ1-1; 7 bases match TRBD1. The CDR3 sequence is 14 residues long. Germline CDR1 is SGHNT and CDR2 is YENEEA. The V gene end was trimmed by 1 base and the J gene end by 4 bases; junction bases not matched to a gene: 3.